The 28 T cell receptor beta chains in this list originate from one sample, sequenced in a study of blood T cell repertoires in COVID-19. Sequenced by immunoSEQ multiplex PCR; TCRdb stores in-frame clones only, minus some. The profile shows approximately 100,000 clones, over 80% of them singletons. Sequencing input: peripheral blood. The receptors stem from a man aged 45-65 years with active COVID-19.

The rearrangement uses TRBV6-5 and TRBJ2-2, with D maybe TRBD1 (6 bases). Looked up from germline, CDR1 is MNHEY and CDR2 is SVGAGI. The length of the CDR3 is 13 residues. Trimming took off 6 bases at V and 4 bases at J, with 9 bases between the two ends. CDR3 region: CASRRDITGELFF. The CDR3 nucleotides are TGTGCCAGCAGACGGGACATCACCGGGGAGCTGTTTTTT.

The chain is built from TRBV13 and TRBJ2-7; TRBD2 is a possible D gene (5 bases). The CDR3 is 15 amino acids. The germline CDR1 and CDR2 sequences are PRHDT and FYEKMQ (reference sequence). V was trimmed by 5 bases and J by 1 base, leaving 15 bases between them. CDR3 DNA: TGTGCCAGCAGCCTAAAACGGGATTTTTCCTACGAGCAGTACTTC. It codes for CASSLKRDFSYEQYF.

The chain carries TRBV27 and TRBJ2-1; TRBD2 matches at 9 bases. This CDR3 is built from 13 residues. Trimming removed 6 bases from V and 10 bases from J; junction bases left unmatched: 7. Germline CDR1 and CDR2: MNHEY and SMNVEV (reference sequence). The CDR3 sequence is CASRTAAGGEQFF. The DNA for the CDR3 is TGTGCCAGCAGGACTGCAGCGGGAGGAGAGCAGTTCTTC.

The chain carries TRBV5-4 and TRBJ2-7; 10 bases are a match to TRBD2. The CDR3 is 16 amino acids. Unmatched junction bases numbered 8, after V lost 2 bases and J lost 3 bases. Germline CDR1 and CDR2: SGHNT and YYREEE (reference sequence). CDR3 nucleotide sequence: TGTGCCAGCAGCTTAGGTCTAGCGGGAGAAATCTACGAGCAGTACTTC. This translates into CASSLGLAGEIYEQYF.

The chain has TRBV7-2 and TRBJ2-1; 12 bases line up with TRBD2. CDR1 is SGHTA and CDR2 is FQGNSA in the germline V gene. J gave up 9 bases and V 5 bases, and 5 bases lay outside the gene matches. CDR3 length: 14 residues. CDR3 sequence reads: CASSPTSGRIEQFF. CDR3 sequence (DNA): TGTGCCAGCAGCCCGACTAGCGGGAGAATTGAGCAGTTCTTC.

The chain employs TRBV19 and TRBJ1-2; no clear D gene. The CDR3 is 12 amino acids. The V and J ends lost 4 bases and 8 bases respectively, with 11 bases between them. CDR1 is LNHDA, CDR2 SQIVND, per germline (reference sequence). The CDR3: CASSTSLVGYTF. The DNA for the CDR3 is TGTGCCAGTAGTACTTCCCTTGTGGGCTACACCTTC.

The chain employs TRBV7-2 and TRBJ1-6, with 10 bases that match TRBD1. The CDR3 runs 15 residues. Germline V lookup: CDR1 SGHTA, CDR2 FQGNSA. J gave up 8 bases and V 5 bases, and 6 bases lay outside the gene matches. CDR3 nucleotide sequence: TGTGCCAGCAGCCTACGACAGGGGGCGGATTCACCCCTCCACTTT. This sequence encodes CASSLRQGADSPLHF.

The genes are TRBV5-1 and TRBJ2-4; 7 bases are a match to TRBD2. The germline V gene has CDR1 SGHRS and CDR2 YFSETQ. The J segment lost 8 bases and the V segment lost 3 bases, leaving 14 bases of the junction unmatched. The length of the CDR3 is 16 residues. The CDR3 loop is CASSWDRSRERDIQYF. Written as DNA, the CDR3 is TGCGCCAGCAGCTGGGACCGATCGCGGGAGCGAGACATTCAGTACTTC.

As DNA, the CDR3 is TGTGCCTGGAGTGACAGGGTTAATTCACCCCTCCACTTT. Protein sequence: CAWSDRVNSPLHF. The rearrangement uses TRBV30 and TRBJ1-6; perhaps TRBD1 as D (6 bases). V lost 1 base and J 6 bases, leaving 7 bases between the germline ends. CDR3 length: 13 amino acids. Germline CDR1 and CDR2: GTSNPN and SVGIG (reference sequence).

This sequence joins TRBV19 and TRBJ1-1; D gene uncertain. The V and J ends lost 5 bases and 3 bases respectively, with 10 bases between them. Germline lookup yields CDR1 LNHDA and CDR2 SQIVND (reference sequence). The CDR3 totals 13 residues. DNA for the CDR3: TGTGCCAGTAGTCGTCCAGTGGACACTGAAGCTTTCTTT. This gives the protein CASSRPVDTEAFF.

This clone was seen once. The chain uses TRBV25-1 and TRBJ2-7, with 7 bases matching TRBD1. V gave up 3 bases and J gave up 2 bases; unmatched junction bases: 7. The CDR3 contains 15 residues. Germline V CDR1 and CDR2: MGHDK, SYGVNS. CDR3 protein: CASSDPGTATYEQYF. The CDR3 nucleotides read TGTGCCAGCAGTGATCCTGGGACAGCCACCTACGAGCAGTACTTC.

V is TRBV5-1 and J is TRBJ1-2; 11 nucleotides agree with TRBD1. This CDR3 is built from 14 residues. With 4 bases clipped from V and 8 bases from J, the junction kept 7 bases outside the gene matches. Germline assignment: CDR1 SGHRS and CDR2 YFSETQ. CDR3 in amino acids: CASSAGQGASGYTF. In DNA form, the CDR3 reads TGCGCCAGCAGCGCAGGACAGGGGGCGAGCGGCTACACCTTC.

DNA for the CDR3: TGTGCCAGCAGTGCCCTAAGGGACAGGTTTAGCAATCAGCCCCAGCATTTT. The encoded protein is CASSALRDRFSNQPQHF. V and J are TRBV27 and TRBJ1-5, with 8 bases aligning to TRBD1. Germline CDR1 is MNHEY and CDR2 is SMNVEV (reference sequence). The CDR3 sequence is 17 residues long. J was trimmed by 0 bases and V by 5 bases; bases with no gene match: 9.

J is TRBJ1-5 and V is TRBV6-5; 7 bases fit TRBD1. Unmatched junction bases numbered 7, after V lost 5 bases and J lost 6 bases. The CDR3 contains 14 residues. In germline, CDR1 is MNHEY, CDR2 SVGAGI. The CDR3, as DNA: TGTGCCAGCAGTCGGCAGGGGGTAGGTCAGCCCCAGCATTTT. Translating gives CASSRQGVGQPQHF.

This clone was detected only once. In DNA, the CDR3 is TGTGCCAGCAGCTTAGCGTCGGGGAGCGAGCAGTACTTC. This codes for CASSLASGSEQYF. The rearrangement joins TRBV7-9 to TRBJ2-7, with D possibly TRBD2 on 5 matching bases. Between the trimmed V and J ends, which lost 0 bases and 6 bases, there was a span of 9 bases. Per the germline V gene, CDR1 is SEHNR and CDR2 is FQNEAQ (reference sequence). This CDR3 region has 13 residues.

The chain employs TRBV29-1 and TRBJ2-2; 9 bases map to TRBD1. Germline V gene lookup returns CDR1 SQVTM and CDR2 ANQGSEA. The CDR3 contains 15 residues. The trim removed 7 bases at V and 5 bases at J, leaving 11 bases unmatched. The CDR3 reads CSAGSRTGVTGELFF. The CDR3 DNA sequence: TGCAGCGCGGGGAGCAGGACAGGGGTTACCGGGGAGCTGTTTTTT.

This clone was seen just once. This rearrangement joins TRBV2 to TRBJ2-1, with D possibly TRBD2 on 6 matching bases. V lost 7 bases, J lost 6 bases, and 10 bases lay in between. The germline V gene encodes CDR1 SNHLY and CDR2 FYNNEI. The CDR3 covers 12 residues. The CDR3 region has the DNA TGTGCCAGCATGGGGACTTTCAATGAGCAGTTCTTC. This gives the protein CASMGTFNEQFF.

The chain recombines TRBV7-3 with TRBJ2-1; 11 nucleotides align to TRBD2. In germline, CDR1 is SGHTA, CDR2 FQGTGA. CDR3 length: 16 residues. After removal of 2 bases from V and 6 bases from J, the junction contained 6 bases not matched to a gene. The DNA of the CDR3 is TGTGCCAGCAGCTTACAGACTGGACTAGCGGGCAATGAGCAGTTCTTC. Residues: CASSLQTGLAGNEQFF.

The rearrangement links TRBV24-1 to TRBJ1-2; D is undetermined. The V end was cut by 7 bases, the J end by 1 base, with 18 bases between. This CDR3 has 16 residues. Germline V gene data show CDR1 as KGHDR and CDR2 as SFDVKD. The CDR3 reads CATRGGIRGNNYGYTF. The CDR3 coding sequence is TGTGCCACCAGAGGTGGTATTCGAGGGAATAACTATGGCTACACCTTC.

This sequence joins TRBV6-5 and TRBJ1-2; the D gene is possibly TRBD1 (5 bases). Germline CDR1 MNHEY, CDR2 SVGAGI. Trimming took off 0 bases at V and 2 bases at J, with 7 bases between the two ends. CDR3 length: 14 amino acids. CDR3 protein: CASSYSAGNYGYTF. The CDR3 nucleotides are TGTGCCAGCAGTTACTCAGCAGGGAACTATGGCTACACCTTC.

J is TRBJ2-5 and V is TRBV5-1; maybe TRBD1 (6 bases). From germline, CDR1 is SGHRS and CDR2 YFSETQ. This CDR3 spans 15 amino acids. Trimming cost V 4 bases and J 2 bases, with 15 bases left between them. CDR3 in DNA: TGCGCCAGCAGCCCAAAGGAAAGGGGGCAAGAGACCCAGTACTTC. It translates to CASSPKERGQETQYF.

V usage is TRBV7-6 and J usage is TRBJ2-2; TRBD1 aligns across 9 bases. The junction had 5 bases not matched to a gene; V was cut back by 4 bases and J by 5 bases. Per germline, CDR1 SGHVS and CDR2 FNYEAQ. This CDR3 is 15 amino acids long. CDR3 nucleotide sequence: TGTGCCAGCAGCTCTGGGACAGGGAATACCGGGGAGCTGTTTTTT. Translation gives CASSSGTGNTGELFF.

The rearrangement links TRBV2 to TRBJ2-7; 11 positions match TRBD2. The CDR3 covers 19 residues. Trimming removed 4 bases from V and 4 bases from J; junction bases left unmatched: 18. Germline CDR1 SNHLY, CDR2 FYNNEI. The CDR3 reads CASSALASGRFRLSYEQYF. The CDR3, as DNA: TGTGCCAGCAGTGCATTGGCTAGCGGGAGGTTTCGCCTCTCATACGAGCAGTACTTC.

This chain uses TRBV10-3 with TRBJ2-1; D ambiguous. Trimming left V 2 bases short and J 7 bases short, with 9 bases between. The CDR3 totals 13 residues. Germline V gene lookup returns CDR1 ENHRY and CDR2 SYGVKD. The CDR3 coding sequence is TGTGCCATCAGTGAGACGCGTAAGAATGAGCAGTTCTTC. Translated: CAISETRKNEQFF.

This clone appeared once. The chain combines TRBV4-2 with TRBJ1-2; the D is unclear. The V end was cut by 0 bases, the J end by 7 bases, with 24 bases between. The CDR3 extends over 18 amino acids. Germline V CDR1 and CDR2: LGHNA, YNFKEQ. The CDR3 DNA reads as TGTGCCAGCAGCCAAGATCCGGGTTCATTGAGTGGATTGGGTGGCTACACCTTC. As protein: CASSQDPGSLSGLGGYTF.

The chain has TRBV30 and TRBJ1-6; 10 positions agree with TRBD1. Trimming at V came to 3 bases and at J to 9 bases, leaving 8 bases not matched to a gene. This CDR3 has 15 amino acids. Per germline, CDR1 GTSNPN and CDR2 SVGIG (reference sequence). The CDR3 is CAWRGLTGGISPLHF. The CDR3, as DNA: TGTGCCTGGAGGGGATTGACAGGGGGCATTTCACCCCTCCACTTT.

The J gene is TRBJ1-2, the V gene TRBV6-5; D is perhaps TRBD1 (6 bases). The CDR3 is made up of 13 amino acids. The V end was cut by 5 bases, the J end by 6 bases, with 13 bases between. Germline loops: CDR1 MNHEY, CDR2 SVGAGI. The CDR3 protein is CASSRGGSDGYTF. In DNA, the CDR3 is TGTGCCAGCAGTCGAGGGGGTTCGGATGGCTACACCTTC.

The chain is built from TRBV30 and TRBJ1-5; tentative D call: TRBD1 (5 bases). Per germline, CDR1 GTSNPN and CDR2 SVGIG (reference sequence). The CDR3 has 13 amino acids. V was cut by 4 bases and J by 4 bases, with 11 bases left in between. CDR3 DNA sequence: TGTGCCTGGAATCGGGGGATAAATCAGCCCCAGCATTTT. Encoded protein: CAWNRGINQPQHF.